This paragraph covers one TCR beta chain sequence. What it binds is not known. MiXCR, run by TCRdb on the 5' RACE reads, gives a single entry per CDR3 protein. The sample consists of about 240,000 distinct CDR3 sequences, more than 8% of them appearing once. These data are taken from a study of T-cell memory formation after mild COVID-19. The overall study: Each donor largely had its own TCR clusters. General study results and limits: In pre-infection memory, a portion of responding clones appeared, which suggested that cross-reactive memory joined. Day 15 to 85 contractors were CD4/CD8 balanced; later expanders leaned CD4+.

This TCR was sampled from a man aged 18 to 35 who had mild COVID-19 (a few samples of this study predate the infection). Cell type and time point are not known. Input material: PBMCs or a T cell subset sorted from them (not recorded which).

The CDR3 DNA is TGCAGTGCTAGAAGACTAGCGGGGACTCTAAATGAGCAGTTCTTC. Its protein is CSARRLAGTLNEQFF. The chain has TRBV20-1 and TRBJ2-1; 11 bases line up with TRBD2. CDR1 is DFQATT, CDR2 SNEGSKA, per germline (reference sequence). The CDR3 runs 15 residues. V dropped 2 bases and J dropped 7; count of bases not matched to a gene: 7.